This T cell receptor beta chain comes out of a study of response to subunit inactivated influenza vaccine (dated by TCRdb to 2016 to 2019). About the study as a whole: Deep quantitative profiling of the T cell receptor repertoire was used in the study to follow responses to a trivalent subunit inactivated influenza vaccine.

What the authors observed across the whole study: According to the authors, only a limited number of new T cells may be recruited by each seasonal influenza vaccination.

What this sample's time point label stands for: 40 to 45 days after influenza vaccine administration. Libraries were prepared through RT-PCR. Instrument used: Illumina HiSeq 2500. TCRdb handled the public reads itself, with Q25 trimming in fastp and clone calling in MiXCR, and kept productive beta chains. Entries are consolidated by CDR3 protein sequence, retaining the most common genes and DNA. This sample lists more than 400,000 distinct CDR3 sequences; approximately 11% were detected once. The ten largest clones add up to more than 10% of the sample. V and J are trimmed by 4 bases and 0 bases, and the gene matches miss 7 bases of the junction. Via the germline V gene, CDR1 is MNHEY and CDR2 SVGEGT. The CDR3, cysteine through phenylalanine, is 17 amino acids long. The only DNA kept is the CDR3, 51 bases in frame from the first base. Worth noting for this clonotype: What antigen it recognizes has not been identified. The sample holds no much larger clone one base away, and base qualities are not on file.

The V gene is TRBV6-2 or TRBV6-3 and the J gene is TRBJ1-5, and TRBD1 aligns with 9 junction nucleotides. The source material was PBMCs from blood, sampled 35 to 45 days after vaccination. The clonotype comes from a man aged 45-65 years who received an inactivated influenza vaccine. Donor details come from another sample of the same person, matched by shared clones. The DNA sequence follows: TGTGCCAGCAGTTTCCCCGGGACAGGGTATAGCAATCAGCCCCAGCATTTT. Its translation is CASSFPGTGYSNQPQHF.